This TCR beta chain was obtained from a study of blood T cell repertoires in COVID-19. Study at large: Acute-phase and convalescent COVID-19 samples originated in the United States, Italy and Spain.

Repertoires were generated with immunoSEQ multiplex PCR, while TCRdb's copy carries only in-frame clones and drops some. The sample comprises roughly 110,000 clones, 80% to 90% of which are singletons, and approximately 1.5% rests with the top ten. Trimming cost V 0 bases and J 5 bases, with 10 bases left between them. This CDR3 comprises 14 residues. Germline V gene data show CDR1 as KGHSH and CDR2 as LQKENI. Sample: peripheral blood. This TCR came from a man aged 40-49 years with acute or convalescent COVID-19. This chain uses TRBV18 with TRBJ1-2, with D tentatively TRBD1 (5 bases). The CDR3 loop is CASSPPARVYGYTF. The CDR3 DNA sequence: TGTGCCAGCTCACCACCGGCCAGGGTGTATGGCTACACCTTC.